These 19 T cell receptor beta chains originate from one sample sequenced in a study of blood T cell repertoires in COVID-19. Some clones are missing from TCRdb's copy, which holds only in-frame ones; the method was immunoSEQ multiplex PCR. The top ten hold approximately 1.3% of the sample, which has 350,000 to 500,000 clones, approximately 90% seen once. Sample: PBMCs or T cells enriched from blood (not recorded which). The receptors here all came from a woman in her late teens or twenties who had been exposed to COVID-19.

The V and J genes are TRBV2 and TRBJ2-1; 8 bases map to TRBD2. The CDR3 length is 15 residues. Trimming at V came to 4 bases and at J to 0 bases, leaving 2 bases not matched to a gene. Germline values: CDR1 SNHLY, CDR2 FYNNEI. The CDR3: CASSGSGGSYNEQFF. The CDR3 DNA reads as TGTGCCAGCAGTGGGAGCGGGGGCTCCTACAATGAGCAGTTCTTC.

The CDR3 loop reads CASSLAASGTGETQYF. The CDR3 DNA follows: TGCGCCAGCAGCTTGGCGGCTAGCGGGACGGGGGAGACCCAGTACTTC. The chain recombines TRBV5-1 with TRBJ2-5; TRBD2 matches 9 bases. Germline CDR1 is SGHRS and CDR2 is YFSETQ. Trimming cost V 0 bases and J 5 bases; bases outside gene matches: 8. CDR3 length equals 16 residues.

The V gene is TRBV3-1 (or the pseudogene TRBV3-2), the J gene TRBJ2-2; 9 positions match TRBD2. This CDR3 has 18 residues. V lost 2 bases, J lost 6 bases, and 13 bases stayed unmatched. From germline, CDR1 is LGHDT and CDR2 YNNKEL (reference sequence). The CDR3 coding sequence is TGTGCCAGCAGCCAAAGCCTCCTGGCTAGCGGGACCTCCGGGGAGCTGTTTTTT. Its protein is CASSQSLLASGTSGELFF.

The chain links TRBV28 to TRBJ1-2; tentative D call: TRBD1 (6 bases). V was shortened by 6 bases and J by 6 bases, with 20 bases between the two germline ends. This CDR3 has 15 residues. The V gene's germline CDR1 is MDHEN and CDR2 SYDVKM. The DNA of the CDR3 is TGTGCCAGCAGCGAAACGGGGGGCGGCGGGCATGGCTACACCTTC. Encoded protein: CASSETGGGGHGYTF.

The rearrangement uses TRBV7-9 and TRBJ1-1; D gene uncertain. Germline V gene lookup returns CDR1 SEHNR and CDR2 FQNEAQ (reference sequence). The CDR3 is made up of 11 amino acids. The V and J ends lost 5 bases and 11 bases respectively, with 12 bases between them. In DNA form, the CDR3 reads TGTGCCAGCAGCCCGATCATTGGCGCTTTCTTT. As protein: CASSPIIGAFF.

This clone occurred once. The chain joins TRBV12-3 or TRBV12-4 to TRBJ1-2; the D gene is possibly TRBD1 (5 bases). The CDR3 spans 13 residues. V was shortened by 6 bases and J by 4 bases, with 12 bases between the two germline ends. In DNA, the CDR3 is TGTGCCAGCAGGGACACCTCATCCTATGGCTACACCTTC. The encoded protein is CASRDTSSYGYTF.

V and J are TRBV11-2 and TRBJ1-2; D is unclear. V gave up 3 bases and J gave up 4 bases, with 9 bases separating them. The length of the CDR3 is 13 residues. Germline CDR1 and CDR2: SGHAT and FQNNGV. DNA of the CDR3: TGTGCCAGCAGCTTTGCGGAGCGCTATGGCTACACCTTC. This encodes CASSFAERYGYTF.

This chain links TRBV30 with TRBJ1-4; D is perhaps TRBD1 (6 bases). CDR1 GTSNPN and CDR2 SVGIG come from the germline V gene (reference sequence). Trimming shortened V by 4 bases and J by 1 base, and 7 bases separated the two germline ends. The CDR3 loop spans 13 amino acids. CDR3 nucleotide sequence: TGTGCCTGGAACAGGGTAACTAATGAAAAACTGTTTTTT. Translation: CAWNRVTNEKLFF.

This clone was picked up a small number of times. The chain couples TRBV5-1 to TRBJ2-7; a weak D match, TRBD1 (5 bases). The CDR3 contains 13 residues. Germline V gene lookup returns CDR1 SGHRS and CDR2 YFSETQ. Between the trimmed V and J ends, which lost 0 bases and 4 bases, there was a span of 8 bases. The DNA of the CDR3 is TGCGCCAGCAGCTTGGCTAAGGGGTACGAGCAGTACTTC. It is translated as CASSLAKGYEQYF.

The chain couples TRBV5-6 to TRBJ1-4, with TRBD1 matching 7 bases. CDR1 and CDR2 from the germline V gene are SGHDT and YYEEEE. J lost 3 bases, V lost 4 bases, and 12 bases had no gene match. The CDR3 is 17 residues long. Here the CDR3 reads CASSEVQGKSANEKLFF. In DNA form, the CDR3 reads TGTGCCAGCAGCGAGGTACAGGGGAAGTCTGCTAATGAAAAACTGTTTTTT.

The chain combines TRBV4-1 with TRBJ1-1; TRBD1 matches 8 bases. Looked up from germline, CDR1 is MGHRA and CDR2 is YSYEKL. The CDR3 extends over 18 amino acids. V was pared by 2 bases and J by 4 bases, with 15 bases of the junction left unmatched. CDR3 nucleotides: TGCGCCAGCAGCCAATCGAAAGGACAGGGTAACCTGGCCACTGAAGCTTTCTTT. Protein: CASSQSKGQGNLATEAFF.

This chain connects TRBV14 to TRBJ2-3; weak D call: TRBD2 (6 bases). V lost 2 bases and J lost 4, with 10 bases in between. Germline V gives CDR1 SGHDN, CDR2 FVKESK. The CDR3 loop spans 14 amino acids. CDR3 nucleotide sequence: TGTGCCAGCAGCCAAACTAGCTCGGCAGATACGCAGTATTTT. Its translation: CASSQTSSADTQYF.

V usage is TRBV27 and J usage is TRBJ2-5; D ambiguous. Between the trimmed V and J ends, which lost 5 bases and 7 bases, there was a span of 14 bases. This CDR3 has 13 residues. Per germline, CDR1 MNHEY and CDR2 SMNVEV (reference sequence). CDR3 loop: CASSTLTPGTQYF. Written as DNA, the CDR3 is TGTGCCAGCAGTACACTGACCCCAGGGACCCAGTACTTC.

CDR3 in DNA: TGTGCCAGCAGCCACCCCAGGGAGGGATCTGGAAACACCATATATTTT. The encoded protein is CASSHPREGSGNTIYF. V is TRBV7-6 and J is TRBJ1-3, with D tentatively TRBD1 (5 bases). Germline lookup yields CDR1 SGHVS and CDR2 FNYEAQ. CDR3 length: 16 residues. V gave up 5 bases and J gave up 1 base, with 15 bases separating them.

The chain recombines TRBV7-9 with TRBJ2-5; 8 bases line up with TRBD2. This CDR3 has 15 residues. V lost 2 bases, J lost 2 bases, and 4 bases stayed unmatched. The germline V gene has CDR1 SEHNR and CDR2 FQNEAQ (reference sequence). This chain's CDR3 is CASSLKLAVQETQYF. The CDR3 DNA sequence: TGTGCCAGCAGCTTAAAACTAGCGGTACAAGAGACCCAGTACTTC. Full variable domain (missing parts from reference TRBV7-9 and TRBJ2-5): DTGVSQNPRHKITKRGQNVTFRCDPISEHNRLYWYRQTLGQGPEFLTYFQNEAQLEKSRLLSDRFSAERPKGSFSTLEIQRTEQGDSAMYLCASSLKLAVQETQYFGPGTRLLVL.

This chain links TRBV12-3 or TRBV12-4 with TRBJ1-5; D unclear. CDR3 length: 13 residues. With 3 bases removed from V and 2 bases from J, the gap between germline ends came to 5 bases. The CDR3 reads CASSFSGNQPQHF. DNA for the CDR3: TGTGCCAGCAGTTTTAGTGGCAATCAGCCCCAGCATTTT.

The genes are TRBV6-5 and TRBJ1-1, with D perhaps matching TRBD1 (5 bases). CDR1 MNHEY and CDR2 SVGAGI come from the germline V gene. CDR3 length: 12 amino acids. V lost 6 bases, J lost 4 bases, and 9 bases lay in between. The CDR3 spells CASRGRPTEAFF. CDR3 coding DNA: TGTGCCAGCAGGGGGCGTCCCACTGAAGCTTTCTTT.

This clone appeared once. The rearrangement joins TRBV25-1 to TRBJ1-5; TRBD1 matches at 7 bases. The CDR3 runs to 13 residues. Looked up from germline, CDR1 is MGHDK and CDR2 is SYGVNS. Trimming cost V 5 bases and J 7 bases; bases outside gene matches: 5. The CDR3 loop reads CASSSGGGQPQHF. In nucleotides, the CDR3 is TGTGCCAGCAGTTCAGGGGGTGGGCAGCCCCAGCATTTT.

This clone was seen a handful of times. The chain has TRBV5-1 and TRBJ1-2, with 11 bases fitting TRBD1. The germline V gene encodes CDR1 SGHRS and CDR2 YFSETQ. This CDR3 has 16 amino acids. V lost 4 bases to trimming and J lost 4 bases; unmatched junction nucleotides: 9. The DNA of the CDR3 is TGCGCCAGCAGCCCTGGACAGGGGGCTCTTCTCTATGGCTACACCTTC. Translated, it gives CASSPGQGALLYGYTF.